The T cell receptor beta chain under discussion was sequenced for a study of T-cell memory formation after mild COVID-19. Findings and limits, study-wide: Later expanders leaned CD4+, whereas day 15 to 85 contracting clones were balanced CD4/CD8. Those CD4+ clones that contracted were mainly in CM and EM (CD8+ ones in EMRA). Pre-infection memory contained some responding clones, which suggested that cross-reactive memory had joined.

This clonotype has only a few counts. Its antigen remains unidentified. The CDR3 sequence is 15 residues long. J gave up 6 bases and V 8 bases, and 12 bases lay outside the gene matches. Per the germline V gene, CDR1 is LNHDA and CDR2 is SQIVND (reference sequence). 5'RACE primed from the constant segment yielded TCR alpha and TCR beta cDNA libraries bearing sample barcodes and UMIs. In TCRdb, the 5' RACE reads were re-called with MiXCR into one record per CDR3 protein. The sample shows around 180,000 distinct CDR3 sequences, approximately 17% of them seen only once. The TCR originated in a man in his late teens or twenties who had mild COVID-19 (a few samples of this study predate the infection). Cell type and time point are not known. The chain has TRBV19 and TRBJ1-5, with 8 bases aligning to TRBD1. Specimen: PBMCs or a T cell subset sorted from them (not recorded which). As DNA, the CDR3 is TGTGCCAGTTCGGGACAGGCGGTAAAAGGTCAGCCCCAGCATTTT. Protein product: CASSGQAVKGQPQHF.